This T cell receptor (beta chain) was recorded in a study of cytomegalovirus exposure and HLA in healthy donors. This clone has more than one count but fewer than ten. This table comes from immunoSEQ multiplex PCR, and its TCRdb copy is limited to in-frame clones, with some not included. Seen here are roughly 280,000 clones, approximately 86% observed once, and the top ten hold more than 0.8%. Trimming pared 1 base from V and 4 bases from J, leaving 15 bases between. This CDR3 has 15 residues. Germline CDR1 SGHDT, CDR2 YYEEEE. This sequence was found in a woman between 18 and 29 years old in good health and CMV-seronegative. The chain combines TRBV5-6 with TRBJ2-7; D may be TRBD1 (6 bases). The sample was PBMCs. The CDR3 protein is CASSLRQGPVYEQYF. CDR3 DNA sequence: TGTGCCAGCAGCTTGCGGCAGGGGCCGGTTTACGAGCAGTACTTC.